The sequence of this T cell receptor beta chain was determined in a study of blood T cell repertoires in COVID-19 (TCRdb year 2020). For the study in its entirety: Collaborator samples came from the United States, Italy and Spain and covered acute and convalescent phases of COVID-19. The samples were drawn from two sources: the first 160 participants of the ongoing ImmuneRACE study, and 1,000 to 1,500 subjects contributed by 6 global collaborators. The prospective study material was composed of cDNA or gDNA derived from T cells, B-cell-depleted T cells, or PBMCs. Subjects who had been exposed to COVID-19, were actively infected with it, or had recovered from it provided the deeply sampled blood TCRbeta repertoires that made up the dataset. Where HLA class I and class II types were available, the types were taken from metadata supplied by the sample provider, not from assay-based typing. Sample metadata almost always included a de-identified subject ID, COVID-19 status, age in years and sex. A freely available public database, intended as a resource for researchers studying the immune response to SARS-CoV-2, is where the repertoires were released. Beyond this particular receptor, the publication reports: The amount of clinical and demographic metadata varied by source and participant and was provided uncurated.

TCRbeta CDR3 regions were amplified from genomic DNA by means of the immunoSEQ Assay, a bias-controlled multiplex PCR. Per the authors' processing: The number of nucleated cells in each sample was estimated from the amplification of reference gene primers within the assay. Sequence reads were collapsed and filtered to measure the absolute abundance of every unique TCRbeta CDR3 rearrangement. Productive Simpson clonality was computed per sample as the square root of Simpson's diversity index over productive rearrangements. TCRdb's version of the immuneACCESS table is confined to in-frame rearrangements and falls short of the full clone set. An unresolved V gene accounts for under half of the shortfall where checked; the remainder is of unknown origin. That table gives V, J and clone size, and the DNA gave D and trimming. The sample table lists 140,000 to 150,000 clones, more than 75% of them with a count of one. The ten biggest clones cover about 6.5% of the sample.

As regards this clone: Its antigen target is currently unknown. No base quality values were provided; no much bigger clone lies one nucleotide off.

V and J lose 6 bases and 2 bases, and a span of 16 bases separates them. CDR3 length: 15 amino acids, cysteine to phenylalanine. The read is trimmed to its CDR3 DNA, 45 bases read in frame from base 1. As encoded in the germline V gene, CDR1 is MNHEY while CDR2 is SVGAGI. Collaborating institutions collected whole blood in K2EDTA tubes following their own protocols. For TCRbeta analysis, collaborators shipped samples in one of three forms: frozen whole blood, isolated PBMCs, or DNA extracted from either of those sample types. Sequencing used peripheral blood. The rearrangement joined TRBV6-5 to TRBJ2-5, with no reliable assignment of the D segment. The TCR comes from a man older than 75 with acute or convalescent COVID-19. The CDR3 region reads CASSAPGVVQETQYF. In nucleotides, the sequence is TGTGCCAGCAGCGCGCCAGGCGTTGTACAAGAGACCCAGTACTTC.